This T cell receptor (beta chain) was observed in a study of T cell responses to AZD1222 COVID-19 vaccine. At the level of the study: Analysis merged second doses at about 4 or about 12 weeks. Whole-study results and caveats: Increases in Spike-specific TCR breadth and depth were seen after two AZD1222 doses. White British people made up most donors, females outnumbered males, and clonal diversity was possibly underestimated. Baseline antibody screening turned up just a handful of seropositive AZD1222 recipients.

The CDR3 sequence is 14 residues long. With 3 bases removed from V and 7 bases from J, the gap between germline ends came to 11 bases. Per the germline V gene, CDR1 is SGHKS and CDR2 is YYEKEE (reference sequence). The repertoire was sequenced with immunoSEQ multiplex PCR; TCRdb's copy has only in-frame clones and lacks some. The sample holds roughly 150,000 clones, about 86% seen once. Note on this clone: What it binds is unknown.

Here the sequenced sample was peripheral blood, taken on day 0 of AZD1222 vaccination. The chain has TRBV5-5 and TRBJ1-6; a weak D match, TRBD1 (5 bases). This clonotype originated in an adult in good health. CDR3 nucleotides: TGTGCCAGCAGCTCCGGGACGGCGAATTCACCCCTCCACTTT. It is translated as CASSSGTANSPLHF.